The clone carrying this T cell receptor beta chain was seen a few times. The antigen is unknown. One end of the junction varies from germline; a read error may be responsible. This sample was included in a study of T-cell reconstitution after alpha-beta-depleted transplantation in children. Germline lookup yields CDR1 SEHNR and CDR2 FQNEAQ (reference sequence). The length of the CDR3 is 12 residues. Study observations and caveats: For some patients, TCRbeta diversity was high at day 60 because of recipient T cells and thymic progenitors that survived. T-cell numbers and diversity one year post-transplant derived largely from freshly generated T cells. Reportedly, roughly two months post-transplant, alpha-beta T cells arose from several hundred expanded graft clones.

Using unique molecular identifiers, the investigators prepared the TCRbeta library. TCRdb processed the PCR reads anew with MiXCR; each CDR3 protein has one entry. The sample includes about 870,000 distinct CDR3 sequences, approximately 15% of them seen just once. The specimen comprised PBMCs, mostly from graft donor cells, sampled 360 days after TCRalphabeta/CD19-depleted stem cell transplant. V and J are TRBV7-9 and TRBJ2-3; no definite D call. The sequence derives from a male patient younger than 18 who had a stem cell transplant for acute lymphoblastic leukemia, so the T cells may come from the graft donor. CDR3 sequence: CASSFVIGTEYF. In DNA form, the CDR3 reads TGTGCCAGCAGCTTCGTGATTGGTACGGAGTATTTT.